The 15 T cell receptor beta chains given below trace back to one sample, sequenced in a study of spatial heterogeneity in lung cancer. TCRdb independently ran MiXCR on the 5' RACE reads; one entry per CDR3 protein. The data show 16,000 or so distinct CDR3 sequences, roughly 4% seen once. The time point denotes: sample taken at primary tumor resection. Material: normal lung tissue next to the tumor, obtained at surgery. These receptors were collected from a male donor with early-stage non-small cell lung cancer.

This clonotype was recorded at least ten times. The library was prepared for alpha chains; this beta chain is a stray read, so its frequency means little. The J gene is TRBJ1-5, the V gene TRBV9; TRBD1 agrees at 7 bases. Germline-derived CDR1 and CDR2 are SGDLS and YYNGEE. The CDR3 contains 15 residues. Trimming cost V 0 bases and J 1 base; bases outside gene matches: 1. CDR3 DNA sequence: TGTGCCAGCAGCGTAGGACAGGGCAGCAATCAGCCCCAGCATTTT. Translated, it gives CASSVGQGSNQPQHF.

This clonotype has at least ten counts. In a library made to pick up alpha chains, this beta chain is a stray read with a size that means little. The chain couples TRBV18 to TRBJ1-5; no firm D call. In germline, CDR1 is KGHSH, CDR2 LQKENI. This CDR3 region has 13 residues. The V and J ends lost 2 bases and 3 bases respectively, with 5 bases between them. For the CDR3, the DNA is TGTGCCAGCTCACCAGGGATCAATCAGCCCCAGCATTTT. It specifies CASSPGINQPQHF.

This clonotype was seen at least ten times. A library prepared for alpha chains yielded this beta chain as an off-target read; its size is of little meaning. This rearrangement joins TRBV15 to TRBJ2-1, with D hard to call. This CDR3 has 15 amino acids. Trimming pared 1 base from V and 4 bases from J, leaving 11 bases between. Germline loops: CDR1 LNHNV, CDR2 YYDKDF (reference sequence). The CDR3 protein is CATSRAVGMYNEQFF. CDR3 DNA sequence: TGTGCCACCAGCAGAGCGGTGGGGATGTACAATGAGCAGTTCTTC. Filled out from reference TRBV15 and TRBJ2-1, the complete variable domain reads DAMVIQNPRYQVTQFGKPVTLSCSQTLNHNVMYWYQQKSSQAPKLLFHYYDKDFNNEADTPDNFQSRRPNTSFCFLDIRSPGLGDTAMYLCATSRAVGMYNEQFFGPGTRLTVL.

A note on this clonotype: This beta chain is a stray read from a library made for alpha chains; its abundance is not meaningful. The chain employs TRBV6-2 or TRBV6-3 and TRBJ2-2; D is ambiguous. This CDR3 is built from 14 residues. Trimming removed 7 bases at V and 0 bases at J, with 9 bases between. Germline-derived CDR1 and CDR2 are MNHEY and SVGEGT. The CDR3: CASNQPPNTGELFF. The DNA of the CDR3 is TGTGCCAGCAACCAACCCCCGAACACCGGGGAGCTGTTTTTT.

This clonotype was observed at least ten times. This beta chain is a stray read from a library made for alpha chains; its abundance is not meaningful. The chain is built from TRBV11-2 and TRBJ2-7; tentatively, D is TRBD2 (6 bases). The CDR3 is 12 amino acids. Looked up from germline, CDR1 is SGHAT and CDR2 is FQNNGV. V was cut by 5 bases and J by 5 bases, with 10 bases left in between. Here the CDR3 reads CASSLWGDEQYF. The CDR3 coding sequence is TGTGCCAGCAGCCTATGGGGGGACGAGCAGTACTTC. The whole variable domain, remainder taken from reference TRBV11-2 and TRBJ2-7, is EAGVAQSPRYKIIEKRQSVAFWCNPISGHATLYWYQQILGQGPKLLIQFQNNGVVDDSQLPKDRFSAERLKGVDSTLKIQPAKLEDSAVYLCASSLWGDEQYFGPGTRLTVT.

This clonotype was detected ten times or more. Since it is a stray read in a library aimed at alpha chains, this beta chain has a size that is not meaningful. V is TRBV27 and J is TRBJ2-1; D possibly corresponds to TRBD1 (6 bases). This CDR3 has 19 amino acids. V was shortened by 6 bases and J by 5 bases, with 29 bases between the two germline ends. The V gene's germline CDR1 is MNHEY and CDR2 SMNVEV (reference sequence). CDR3 sequence (DNA): TGTGCCAGCAGCTCATGGGGGCGCAACCTGGGAACCCGAGACAATGAGCAGTTCTTC. Translating it yields CASSSWGRNLGTRDNEQFF.

This clonotype is judged medium-sized. A library made for alpha chains picked up this beta chain off target, so its size means little. The genes are TRBV2 and TRBJ2-1; D remains unclear. This CDR3 region has 15 residues. Germline V gives CDR1 SNHLY, CDR2 FYNNEI. V was cut by 2 bases and J by 3 bases, with 11 bases left in between. The DNA of the CDR3 is TGTGCCAGCAGTGAATACGCGTTCCTCTACAATGAGCAGTTCTTC. It is translated as CASSEYAFLYNEQFF.

In this sample, this clonotype turned up many times. With the library built for alpha chains, this beta chain is off target and its frequency is not meaningful. The genes are TRBV30 and TRBJ1-4; D not resolved. Germline loops: CDR1 GTSNPN, CDR2 SVGIG (reference sequence). V lost 7 bases and J lost 3, with 12 bases in between. CDR3 size: 13 residues. Here the CDR3 reads CALQRSANEKLFF. CDR3 nucleotide sequence: TGTGCCTTGCAAAGGTCGGCTAATGAAAAACTGTTTTTT. The variable domain in full, completed from reference TRBV30 and TRBJ1-4, reads SQTIHQWPATLVQPVGSPLSLECTVEGTSNPNLYWYRQAAGRGLQLLFYSVGIGQISSEVPQNLSASRPQDRQFILSSKKLLLSDSGFYLCALQRSANEKLFFGSGTQLSVL.

This clonotype was found many times. A library prepared for alpha chains yielded this beta chain as an off-target read; its size is of little meaning. The chain uses TRBV24-1 and TRBJ2-1, with 10 bases lining up with TRBD2. The CDR3 extends over 17 amino acids. Germline loops: CDR1 KGHDR, CDR2 SFDVKD. Trimming removed 3 bases from V and 1 base from J; junction bases left unmatched: 5. The CDR3 region has the DNA TGTGCCACCAGTGATACCACAGCGGGAGGGTCCTACAATGAGCAGTTCTTC. Translated, it gives CATSDTTAGGSYNEQFF.

This clonotype was recorded many times. A library made for alpha chains picked up this beta chain off target, so its size means little. The V and J genes are TRBV5-4 and TRBJ2-7; the D gene is possibly TRBD2 (7 bases). V was trimmed by 5 bases and J by 0 bases, leaving 12 bases between them. Germline lookup yields CDR1 SGHNT and CDR2 YYREEE (reference sequence). The CDR3 sequence is 14 residues long. In nucleotides, the CDR3 is TGTGCCAGCAGGCGACGGGGGGCCTCCTACGAGCAGTACTTC. Its protein product is CASRRRGASYEQYF.

Of note for this clonotype: The library was designed around alpha chains, so this beta chain is a stray read whose abundance carries little weight. CDR3 amino acids: CASSLRGDTYGYTF. The CDR3 nucleotides are TGTGCCAGCAGCCTGAGGGGTGATACCTATGGCTACACCTTC. The chain carries TRBV5-5 and TRBJ1-2, with D perhaps matching TRBD1 (5 bases). Germline CDR1 is SGHKS and CDR2 is YYEKEE (reference sequence). This CDR3 has 14 residues. Trimming removed 4 bases from V and 4 bases from J, with 14 bases in between.

This clonotype is medium-sized by share. This beta chain is a stray read from a library made for alpha chains; its abundance is not meaningful. This chain uses TRBV5-1 with TRBJ2-7, with TRBD2 matching 10 bases. Germline V gene lookup returns CDR1 SGHRS and CDR2 YFSETQ. Losses at the gene ends were 4 bases for V and 2 bases for J; bases not matched to a gene: 18. The CDR3 is made up of 19 amino acids. DNA of the CDR3: TGCGCCAGCAGCAGAAGACCGGGACAGCCCGGGACTAGCGCCTACGAGCAGTACTTC. It yields the protein CASSRRPGQPGTSAYEQYF.

This clonotype was observed at least ten times. Being off target in a library aimed at alpha chains, this beta chain has a size of little meaning. The V call is TRBV27, the J call TRBJ2-7, with 12 bases lining up with TRBD2. The CDR3 has 15 amino acids. CDR1 is MNHEY and CDR2 is SMNVEV in the germline V gene (reference sequence). V gave up 6 bases and J gave up 0 bases; unmatched junction bases: 3. Here the CDR3 reads CASRELAGGSYEQYF. The CDR3 bases are TGTGCCAGCAGAGAACTAGCGGGAGGCTCCTACGAGCAGTACTTC.

This clonotype was seen ten or more times. The library was built for alpha chains, so this beta chain is an off-target read and its size means little. This rearrangement joins TRBV29-1 to TRBJ2-1; TRBD1 might be the D (5 bases). Germline assignment: CDR1 SQVTM and CDR2 ANQGSEA. The CDR3 has 13 residues. Trimming took 3 bases from V and 2 from J, leaving 8 bases between them. CDR3: CSVDDRTYNEQFF. In nucleotides, the CDR3 is TGCAGCGTTGACGACAGAACCTACAATGAGCAGTTCTTC.

This clonotype came up many times. This beta chain appears as a stray read in a library generated for alpha chains; its size is not informative. The rearrangement joins TRBV29-1 to TRBJ2-5; D possibly corresponds to TRBD1 (6 bases). There are 15 residues in the CDR3. The V end was cut by 7 bases, the J end by 1 base, with 19 bases between. Germline V gene data show CDR1 as SQVTM and CDR2 as ANQGSEA. CDR3 sequence reads: CSGARGTQAQETQYF. For the CDR3, the DNA is TGCAGCGGCGCTAGGGGGACCCAGGCCCAAGAGACCCAGTACTTC.